This TCR beta chain appears in the sequencing data of a study of CD4 T cell repertoires in COVID-19 (dated by TCRdb to the early 2020s). Study-wide context: To analyze cross-reactivity, CFSE-low cells were expanded with IL-2 for 9 to 10 days and then labeled again and restimulated with spike proteins from other coronaviruses. In COVID-19-recovered individuals, the study described naturally processed CD4+ T cell responses to SARS-CoV-2 spike and nucleoprotein and used TCR Vbeta sequencing to evaluate clonal composition. In a few recovered individuals, the TCR Vbeta repertoire of SARS-CoV-2-reactive T cells was analyzed at the subset level. Study-level results and caveats: Two or all three memory subsets shared several of the most expanded SARS-CoV-2-reactive clonotypes, which suggests intraclonal diversification. Between about 7 and 28% of SARS-CoV-2 clonotypes were also detected in secondary cultures stimulated with SARS-CoV and/or HKU1 spike, a finding consistent with cross-reactivity.

This clone turned up a few times. Its cognate antigen has yet to be identified. No base quality information exists; no much larger clone differs at one position. The method behind the library was the immunoSEQ multiplex PCR assay. The published analysis was carried out like this. The Chao-Jaccard similarity index and the number of shared clonotypes were used to measure repertoire overlap between subsets. As stored in TCRdb, this immuneACCESS dataset retains in-frame rearrangements with V and J assigned. A fraction of the clones does not appear; measured against another copy, unresolved V genes explain less than half of the discrepancy, and the remainder lacks a known reason. D and trimming come from the DNA, and the V and J calls and clone size come from that table. The sample profile shows 60,000 to 90,000 clones; approximately 83% of them were found once. Jointly, the top ten make up around 0.6% of the sample.

The junction shows trimming of 12 bases on V and 8 bases on J, and the gene matches do not reach 8 bases of it. Measured from the cysteine to the phenylalanine, the CDR3 is 13 residues long. Of the read, only the CDR3 DNA is kept; its 39 bases are in frame from base 1. CDR1 is given as KGHDR and CDR2 as SFDVKD, both from the germline V gene. The time point tag for this specimen amounts to: sample from a COVID-19-recovered individual after infection. The donors were patients who had recovered from mild-to-severe COVID-19. Memory T cell samples that were not cultured went straight to sequencing right after ex vivo isolation. CD4+ total memory, central memory, effector memory and circulating T follicular helper cells were isolated from peripheral blood mononuclear cells.

The sequence joins TRBV24-1 to TRBJ2-1; 11 of the junction bases match TRBD2. This clonotype originated in a human donor who had COVID-19. The sequences come from CD4+ T cells from peripheral blood, collected after recovery from COVID-19. The DNA is as follows: TGTGCCGTTAGCGGGGGGGCCGCTGATGAGCAGTTCTTC. This is translated as CAVSGGAADEQFF.